These T cell receptor beta chains were read from a single sample in a study of shared clonotypes between healthy human individuals. Assay: immunoSEQ multiplex PCR; the TCRdb copy retains only in-frame clones and omits some. The sample holds around 2,000,000 clones, approximately 95% seen once. Sequenced input: naive CD8+ T cells sorted from blood. The receptors were gathered from a man in his late teens or twenties in good health. CDR3s leave out the opening cysteine and the closing phenylalanine or tryptophan. Each record gives: V gene, J gene, CDR3 protein.

V gene: TRBV6-5
J gene: TRBJ2-5
CDR3 protein: ASSSTSGTETQY

V gene: TRBV18
J gene: TRBJ2-2
CDR3 protein: ASSPQGTPNTGELF

V gene: TRBV11-2
J gene: TRBJ2-7
CDR3 protein: ASSRWRDDYEQY

V gene: TRBV29-1
J gene: TRBJ1-1
CDR3 protein: SVDGREDTEAF

V gene: TRBV9
J gene: TRBJ2-7
CDR3 protein: ASSVGSGVTYEQY

V gene: TRBV5-1
J gene: TRBJ2-1
CDR3 protein: ASSLVFDTQYNEQF

V gene: TRBV9
J gene: TRBJ2-7
CDR3 protein: ASTPGTSVYDEQY

V gene: TRBV13
J gene: TRBJ2-7
CDR3 protein: ASRIETSGSYEQY

V gene: TRBV5-8
J gene: TRBJ2-5
CDR3 protein: ASSFGLAGETQY

V gene: TRBV5-5
J gene: TRBJ1-1
CDR3 protein: ASSLYMELDEAF

V gene: TRBV6-1
J gene: TRBJ2-7
CDR3 protein: ASSELEYEQY

V gene: TRBV11-2
J gene: TRBJ1-4
CDR3 protein: ASSLGIGWGEKLF

V gene: TRBV2
J gene: TRBJ1-5
CDR3 protein: ASSEEVRASNQPQH

V gene: TRBV10-1
J gene: TRBJ2-3
CDR3 protein: ASSESAVAGTDTQY

V gene: TRBV9
J gene: TRBJ2-1
CDR3 protein: ASSVAFGREGHDEQF

V gene: TRBV12-2
J gene: TRBJ2-3
CDR3 protein: ASPSCRTGGEHTQY

V gene: TRBV7-9
J gene: TRBJ1-3
CDR3 protein: ASNTADRDSGNTIY

V gene: TRBV27
J gene: TRBJ1-1
CDR3 protein: ASSLSLGFGNTEAF

V gene: TRBV7-9
J gene: TRBJ2-2
CDR3 protein: ASSLDSELF

V gene: TRBV27
J gene: TRBJ2-5
CDR3 protein: ASSLTTGGAGETQY

V gene: TRBV10-1
J gene: TRBJ2-5
CDR3 protein: ASSESWAEETQY

V gene: TRBV27
J gene: TRBJ2-2
CDR3 protein: ASSLHGTVDTGELF

V gene: TRBV5-6
J gene: TRBJ1-5
CDR3 protein: ASSDFGSGNQPQH

V gene: TRBV4-1
J gene: TRBJ2-1
CDR3 protein: ASSQDTSGRASYNEQF

V gene: TRBV28
J gene: TRBJ2-5
CDR3 protein: ASTSGKGAWETQY

V gene: TRBV15
J gene: TRBJ2-5
CDR3 protein: ATSRDRGQQETQY

V gene: TRBV7-9
J gene: TRBJ1-4
CDR3 protein: ASSPRLPATNEKLF

V gene: TRBV4-1
J gene: TRBJ2-1
CDR3 protein: ASSHHLNSDEQF

V gene: TRBV7-9
J gene: TRBJ1-1
CDR3 protein: ASSSNRDRDTEAF

V gene: TRBV7-9
J gene: TRBJ1-2
CDR3 protein: ASSLGTDYT

V gene: TRBV27
J gene: TRBJ2-3
CDR3 protein: ASAGTGWADTQY

V gene: TRBV7-2
J gene: TRBJ1-1
CDR3 protein: ASSLASGFTEAF

V gene: TRBV7-6
J gene: TRBJ2-3
CDR3 protein: ASSLSTSGSEADTQY

V gene: TRBV6-5
J gene: TRBJ2-7
CDR3 protein: ASSYEGPSLSYEQY

V gene: TRBV6-5
J gene: TRBJ1-2
CDR3 protein: ASSYAGTGTDGYT

V gene: TRBV4-3
J gene: TRBJ2-3
CDR3 protein: ASSQDPPGETDTQY

V gene: TRBV15
J gene: TRBJ1-1
CDR3 protein: ATSGIKDTEAF

V gene: TRBV2
J gene: TRBJ1-3
CDR3 protein: ASMVSGTGALSGNTIY

V gene: TRBV5-6
J gene: TRBJ2-7
CDR3 protein: ASSGPTGLEQY

V gene: TRBV28
J gene: TRBJ1-1
CDR3 protein: ASSFGMNTEAF

V gene: TRBV28
J gene: TRBJ2-3
CDR3 protein: ASSPLPGNTDTQY

V gene: TRBV6-5
J gene: TRBJ1-3
CDR3 protein: ASSYGQGNTIY

V gene: TRBV7-9
J gene: TRBJ2-2
CDR3 protein: ASSRLGTGELF

V gene: TRBV4-3
J gene: TRBJ2-1
CDR3 protein: ASSRGTSGSEGSNEQF

V gene: TRBV15
J gene: TRBJ2-1
CDR3 protein: ATKITGTSDEQF

V gene: TRBV6-5
J gene: TRBJ2-1
CDR3 protein: ASSYTSLVSYNEQF

V gene: TRBV5-1
J gene: TRBJ2-2
CDR3 protein: ASTEELTGELF